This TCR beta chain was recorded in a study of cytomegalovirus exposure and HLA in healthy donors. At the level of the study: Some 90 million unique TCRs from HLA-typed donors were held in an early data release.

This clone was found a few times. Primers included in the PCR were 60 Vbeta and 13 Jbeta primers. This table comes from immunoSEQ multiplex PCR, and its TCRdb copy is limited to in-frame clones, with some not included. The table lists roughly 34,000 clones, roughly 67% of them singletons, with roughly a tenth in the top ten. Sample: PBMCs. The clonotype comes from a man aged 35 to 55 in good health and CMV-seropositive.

The CDR3 protein is CAWQKQGALGTGELFF. CDR3 nucleotides: TGTGCCTGGCAAAAACAGGGGGCGCTTGGCACCGGGGAGCTGTTTTTT. This chain uses TRBV30 with TRBJ2-2, with TRBD1 matching 9 bases. Trimming at V came to 5 bases and at J to 4 bases, leaving 11 bases not matched to a gene. CDR3 length equals 16 residues. Germline CDR1 and CDR2: GTSNPN and SVGIG (reference sequence).